The rows below give T cell receptor beta chains drawn from one sample of a study of glioma-infiltrating T cells after dendritic cell vaccination. TCRdb keeps only in-frame clones here, not all; method: immunoSEQ multiplex PCR. The sample holds approximately 93,000 clones, around 85% seen once. The material was blood, obtained after dendritic cell vaccination. All receptors derive from a human donor with glioblastoma. The conserved cysteine and the conserved F or W are not part of the CDR3 here.

CDR3 protein,V gene,J gene
ASRSEDRGGEKLF,TRBV28,TRBJ1-4
ASRTDTEAF,TRBV6-5,TRBJ1-1
ASRSEWGPYEQY,TRBV19,TRBJ2-7
ATSRNQGVGQPQH,TRBV15,TRBJ1-5
ASSFRPLAGGTQY,TRBV28,TRBJ2-5
ASSRDRGDEQY,TRBV7-2,TRBJ2-7
ASSPRSRTDTQY,TRBV11-1,TRBJ2-3
ASSPRLIEAGGSSTDTQY,TRBV27,TRBJ2-3
AWRTNTEAF,TRBV30,TRBJ1-1
ASQFDTTGKDAEQF,TRBV19,TRBJ2-1
ASSLAAGIVQETQY,TRBV5-8,TRBJ2-5
ASSPRLAGETDTQY,TRBV11-3,TRBJ2-3
ATRQSNQPQH,TRBV7-9,TRBJ1-5
ASSFISDTGELF,TRBV2,TRBJ2-2
ASSLQTGPNEKLF,TRBV28,TRBJ1-4
ASSPWTGGYEQY,TRBV5-4,TRBJ2-7
ASSLTDRLNTGELF,TRBV27,TRBJ2-2
ASSLKGDGYT,TRBV7-2,TRBJ1-2
ASSVSQAGRGYT,TRBV6-1,TRBJ1-2
ASSTSDRSGANVLT,TRBV21-1,TRBJ2-6
ASSREQGFEQF,TRBV5-4,TRBJ2-1
ASRTGSGELF,TRBV6-5,TRBJ2-2
ASSQRTDLNTGELF,TRBV5-1,TRBJ2-2
ASSQPGTASYNEQF,TRBV4-1,TRBJ2-1
ASSYASTADTEAF,TRBV6-5,TRBJ1-1
ASSEGGSSYNEQF,TRBV25-1,TRBJ2-1
ASNSGGGSNEQF,TRBV6-5,TRBJ2-1
ASSFQGYEQY,TRBV5-1,TRBJ2-7
ASSLPGTRDYNEQF,TRBV4-1,TRBJ2-1
ASSLNAEIETQY,TRBV5-1,TRBJ2-5
ASTQIREEGYYEQY,TRBV27,TRBJ2-7
ASSQGWDSLSYEQY,TRBV4-3,TRBJ2-7
ASSSSYEQY,TRBV27,TRBJ2-7
ATKTTFPGQDYNEQF,TRBV2,TRBJ2-1
ASSFSGSPETQY,TRBV19,TRBJ2-5
SVAQRGTNEKLF,TRBV29-1,TRBJ1-4
ASSGTSGGRSTGELF,TRBV7-9,TRBJ2-2
ASSSLAGGLSEQF,TRBV7-3,TRBJ2-1
ASSWTGPNTEAF,TRBV5-6,TRBJ1-1
ASSRGATDTQY,TRBV11-3,TRBJ2-3
ASSLGQVGNTIY,TRBV5-1,TRBJ1-3
ASSAVAGSTYEQY,TRBV7-8,TRBJ2-7
ASSRAGLFLHEQY,TRBV7-6,TRBJ2-7
ASSPRDRDYNEQF,TRBV19,TRBJ2-1
ASSLAGTGGETQY,TRBV5-6,TRBJ2-5
ASRRGGGQETQY,TRBV13,TRBJ2-5
ASRRTGGNGYT,TRBV6-5,TRBJ1-2
ASTALGVFSYEQY,TRBV9,TRBJ2-7